Following are 21 T cell receptor beta chains from one sample sequenced in a study of OX40 agonist ivuxolimab in advanced cancers. Libraries were prepared by immunoSEQ multiplex PCR; TCRdb keeps only in-frame clonotypes and omits some of them. The profile shows tens of thousands of clones, approximately 85% of them singletons. The sequenced sample was CD4+ or CD8+ T cells sorted from blood, obtained in a trial of the OX40 agonist ivuxolimab. The receptors shown here come from an adult with an advanced solid tumor such as melanoma, head and neck, liver or kidney cancer.

The DNA for the CDR3 is TGTGCCAGCAGCGCCTATCAGGGGGAGAACACTGAAGCTTTCTTT. It encodes CASSAYQGENTEAFF. J is TRBJ1-1 and V is TRBV7-9, with TRBD1 matching 7 bases. The V segment lost 5 bases and the J segment 1 base; nucleotides outside the gene matches: 7. Per germline, CDR1 SEHNR and CDR2 FQNEAQ (reference sequence). The CDR3 totals 15 residues.

The V and J genes are TRBV7-6 and TRBJ2-7, with 8 bases matching TRBD2. J gave up 1 base and V 5 bases, and 4 bases lay outside the gene matches. The germline CDR1 and CDR2 sequences are SGHVS and FNYEAQ. CDR3 length equals 14 residues. The CDR3 coding sequence is TGTGCCAGCAGCATACTAGCGGAATCCTACGAGCAGTACTTC. Protein product: CASSILAESYEQYF. Complete variable domain (other parts from reference TRBV7-6 and TRBJ2-7): GAGVSQSPRYKVTKRGQDVALRCDPISGHVSLYWYRQALGQGPEFLTYFNYEAQQDKSGLPNDRFSAERPEGSISTLTIQRTEQRDSAMYRCASSILAESYEQYFGPGTRLTVT.

The rearrangement uses TRBV28 and TRBJ2-7; weak D call: TRBD1 (6 bases). V dropped 9 bases and J dropped 3 bases, with 18 bases sitting between them. Germline CDR1 and CDR2: MDHEN and SYDVKM. The CDR3 contains 14 residues. The CDR3 protein is CASSGTIAHYEQYF. CDR3 nucleotides: TGTGCCAGTTCCGGGACAATAGCTCACTACGAGCAGTACTTC.

The rearrangement uses TRBV2 and TRBJ1-4, with D uncertain. Trimming removed 5 bases at V and 8 bases at J, with 15 bases between. The CDR3 sequence is 14 residues long. CDR1 and CDR2 (germline): SNHLY, FYNNEI. This CDR3 is CASSSDIVQEKLFF. The CDR3 coding sequence is TGTGCCAGCAGTTCAGACATCGTACAAGAAAAACTGTTTTTT.

This clone was picked up a small number of times. The CDR3 DNA sequence: TGCGCCAGCAGCCCCGAGGGCAGTCCTATGAACACTGAAGCTTTCTTT. Translating gives CASSPEGSPMNTEAFF. The chain couples TRBV5-1 to TRBJ1-1; D unresolved. Germline CDR1 and CDR2: SGHRS and YFSETQ. Trimming removed 4 bases from V and 0 bases from J, with 16 bases in between. This CDR3 is 16 amino acids long.

The chain couples TRBV6-1 to TRBJ2-5; 11 positions match TRBD2. Matching the DNA end better, TRBJ2-7 makes the J call doubtful. The CDR3 sequence is 15 residues long. CDR1 and CDR2 (germline): MNHNS, SASEGT. CDR3 protein: CASTGTSGSSYEQYF. The CDR3 bases are TGTGCCAGCACTGGAACTAGCGGGAGCTCCTACGAGCAGTACTTC.

The V gene is TRBV28, the J gene TRBJ1-3; TRBD1 matches at 9 bases. This CDR3 has 18 residues. Trimming removed 5 bases from V and 0 bases from J; junction bases left unmatched: 11. Looked up from germline, CDR1 is MDHEN and CDR2 is SYDVKM. CDR3 sequence reads: CASSDYGTGTASGNTIYF. The CDR3 coding sequence is TGTGCCAGCAGTGACTATGGGACAGGGACCGCCTCTGGAAACACCATATATTTT.

This chain links TRBV19 with TRBJ1-1; 7 bases are shared with TRBD1. The CDR3 loop spans 13 amino acids. With V trimmed by 9 bases and J by 3 bases, 7 bases remained unmatched. The germline V gene has CDR1 LNHDA and CDR2 SQIVND (reference sequence). CDR3 protein: CASSITGDTEAFF. CDR3 sequence (DNA): TGTGCCAGCTCAATAACAGGGGACACTGAAGCTTTCTTT.

The chain recombines TRBV28 with TRBJ2-2; D unclear. The CDR3 covers 15 residues. The germline CDR1 and CDR2 sequences are MDHEN and SYDVKM. V was shortened by 2 bases and J by 2 bases, with 9 bases between the two germline ends. The CDR3: CASSLRSDNTGELFF. DNA of the CDR3: TGTGCCAGCAGTTTACGCAGTGACAACACCGGGGAGCTGTTTTTT.

The chain carries TRBV6-6 and TRBJ2-5; D is possibly TRBD1 (6 bases). The J call may be wrong; the DNA end is better matched by TRBJ2-7. Germline values: CDR1 MNHNY, CDR2 SVGAGI (reference sequence). The CDR3 has 16 residues. CDR3 protein: CASSYPDRRLTYEQYF. The CDR3 bases are TGTGCCAGCAGTTACCCCGACAGGCGATTGACCTACGAGCAGTACTTC.

The genes are TRBV2 and TRBJ2-1, with D perhaps TRBD2 (5 bases). The CDR3 sequence is 17 residues long. The germline gives CDR1 SNHLY, CDR2 FYNNEI. V shed 6 bases and J shed 4 bases, with 22 bases lying between them. CDR3 loop: CASRPTGIYLQYNEQFF. CDR3 nucleotides: TGTGCCAGCAGACCAACCGGGATCTACTTACAATACAATGAGCAGTTCTTC.

CDR3 nucleotide sequence: TGTGCCAGCAGCCGCGATCCTCTAGCGGGAACCAGCACAGATACGCAGTATTTT. Its protein is CASSRDPLAGTSTDTQYF. The rearrangement joins TRBV27 to TRBJ2-3; 9 nucleotides agree with TRBD2. Germline V CDR1 and CDR2: MNHEY, SMNVEV (reference sequence). The trim removed 6 bases at V and 0 bases at J, leaving 13 bases unmatched. The CDR3 is 18 amino acids.

The genes are TRBV4-3 and TRBJ2-7; D may be TRBD1 or TRBD2 (5 bases each). The CDR3 runs to 16 residues. Trimming left V 0 bases short and J 6 bases short, with 18 bases between. CDR1 LGHNA and CDR2 YSLEER come from the germline V gene. In nucleotides, the CDR3 is TGCGCCAGCAGCCAAGATATTTCCGCTTCGAGGGGCGAGCAGTACTTC. Its protein product is CASSQDISASRGEQYF.

This clone appeared a few times. The chain carries TRBV5-6 and TRBJ1-2, with no clear D. Germline loops: CDR1 SGHDT, CDR2 YYEEEE. The V end was cut by 1 base, the J end by 4 bases, with 8 bases between. The CDR3 is 13 amino acids. Here the CDR3 reads CASSLSVGYGYTF. The CDR3 DNA follows: TGTGCCAGCAGCTTGTCAGTTGGCTATGGCTACACCTTC.

The chain couples TRBV7-9 to TRBJ1-2; maybe TRBD1 (6 bases). Trimming pared 7 bases from V and 5 bases from J, leaving 11 bases between. This CDR3 spans 12 amino acids. Per the germline V gene, CDR1 is SEHNR and CDR2 is FQNEAQ (reference sequence). CDR3 loop: CASNGGGYGYTF. CDR3 DNA sequence: TGTGCCAGCAATGGAGGGGGGTATGGCTACACCTTC.

The chain uses TRBV6-5 and TRBJ2-3; D may be TRBD2 (6 bases). This CDR3 spans 15 amino acids. Germline lookup yields CDR1 MNHEY and CDR2 SVGAGI. V was clipped by 7 bases and J by 2 bases, with 16 bases between them. CDR3 nucleotide sequence: TGTGCCAGCAAACCCGGGACTCCATCCACAGATACGCAGTATTTT. This gives the protein CASKPGTPSTDTQYF.

J is TRBJ1-1 and V is TRBV7-3, with 7 bases that match TRBD1. V gave up 3 bases and J gave up 5 bases; unmatched junction bases: 3. The CDR3 runs 13 residues. Germline V gene data show CDR1 as SGHTA and CDR2 as FQGTGA. As DNA, the CDR3 is TGTGCCAGCAGCTTCTCACAGGGGACTGAAGCTTTCTTT. Translation gives CASSFSQGTEAFF.

This chain joins TRBV28 and TRBJ1-1; D possibly corresponds to TRBD1 (6 bases). The V end was cut by 7 bases, the J end by 0 bases, with 6 bases between. CDR3 length: 12 residues. Per the germline V gene, CDR1 is MDHEN and CDR2 is SYDVKM. CDR3 loop: CASNRVNTEAFF. CDR3 DNA sequence: TGTGCCAGCAACAGGGTGAACACTGAAGCTTTCTTT.

This chain joins TRBV7-2 and TRBJ2-1, with a possible D match to TRBD2 (5 bases). The length of the CDR3 is 14 residues. Germline V lookup: CDR1 SGHTA, CDR2 FQGNSA. Trimming stripped 3 bases from V and 10 bases from J, with 16 bases between. CDR3 region: CASSFTSVTSEQFF. CDR3 in DNA: TGTGCCAGCAGCTTTACTAGTGTCACCTCCGAGCAGTTCTTC.

The chain joins TRBV7-2 to TRBJ1-5; TRBD1 agrees at 8 bases. Germline assignment: CDR1 SGHTA and CDR2 FQGNSA. V shed 5 bases, J shed 7 bases, and the junction held 10 bases outside the gene matches. The CDR3 runs 15 residues. CDR3 coding DNA: TGTGCCAGCAGCCGAGGACAGGGACAAGGGCAGCCCCAGCATTTT. Its translation is CASSRGQGQGQPQHF.

This chain links TRBV9 with TRBJ2-2; D perhaps matches TRBD2 (6 bases). There are 18 residues in the CDR3. V was trimmed by 1 base and J by 4 bases, leaving 20 bases between them. From germline, CDR1 is SGDLS and CDR2 YYNGEE. Written as DNA, the CDR3 is TGTGCCAGCAGCGTACCATCGGTGGGGGGAGCCTTCACCGGGGAGCTGTTTTTT. Amino acid sequence: CASSVPSVGGAFTGELFF.